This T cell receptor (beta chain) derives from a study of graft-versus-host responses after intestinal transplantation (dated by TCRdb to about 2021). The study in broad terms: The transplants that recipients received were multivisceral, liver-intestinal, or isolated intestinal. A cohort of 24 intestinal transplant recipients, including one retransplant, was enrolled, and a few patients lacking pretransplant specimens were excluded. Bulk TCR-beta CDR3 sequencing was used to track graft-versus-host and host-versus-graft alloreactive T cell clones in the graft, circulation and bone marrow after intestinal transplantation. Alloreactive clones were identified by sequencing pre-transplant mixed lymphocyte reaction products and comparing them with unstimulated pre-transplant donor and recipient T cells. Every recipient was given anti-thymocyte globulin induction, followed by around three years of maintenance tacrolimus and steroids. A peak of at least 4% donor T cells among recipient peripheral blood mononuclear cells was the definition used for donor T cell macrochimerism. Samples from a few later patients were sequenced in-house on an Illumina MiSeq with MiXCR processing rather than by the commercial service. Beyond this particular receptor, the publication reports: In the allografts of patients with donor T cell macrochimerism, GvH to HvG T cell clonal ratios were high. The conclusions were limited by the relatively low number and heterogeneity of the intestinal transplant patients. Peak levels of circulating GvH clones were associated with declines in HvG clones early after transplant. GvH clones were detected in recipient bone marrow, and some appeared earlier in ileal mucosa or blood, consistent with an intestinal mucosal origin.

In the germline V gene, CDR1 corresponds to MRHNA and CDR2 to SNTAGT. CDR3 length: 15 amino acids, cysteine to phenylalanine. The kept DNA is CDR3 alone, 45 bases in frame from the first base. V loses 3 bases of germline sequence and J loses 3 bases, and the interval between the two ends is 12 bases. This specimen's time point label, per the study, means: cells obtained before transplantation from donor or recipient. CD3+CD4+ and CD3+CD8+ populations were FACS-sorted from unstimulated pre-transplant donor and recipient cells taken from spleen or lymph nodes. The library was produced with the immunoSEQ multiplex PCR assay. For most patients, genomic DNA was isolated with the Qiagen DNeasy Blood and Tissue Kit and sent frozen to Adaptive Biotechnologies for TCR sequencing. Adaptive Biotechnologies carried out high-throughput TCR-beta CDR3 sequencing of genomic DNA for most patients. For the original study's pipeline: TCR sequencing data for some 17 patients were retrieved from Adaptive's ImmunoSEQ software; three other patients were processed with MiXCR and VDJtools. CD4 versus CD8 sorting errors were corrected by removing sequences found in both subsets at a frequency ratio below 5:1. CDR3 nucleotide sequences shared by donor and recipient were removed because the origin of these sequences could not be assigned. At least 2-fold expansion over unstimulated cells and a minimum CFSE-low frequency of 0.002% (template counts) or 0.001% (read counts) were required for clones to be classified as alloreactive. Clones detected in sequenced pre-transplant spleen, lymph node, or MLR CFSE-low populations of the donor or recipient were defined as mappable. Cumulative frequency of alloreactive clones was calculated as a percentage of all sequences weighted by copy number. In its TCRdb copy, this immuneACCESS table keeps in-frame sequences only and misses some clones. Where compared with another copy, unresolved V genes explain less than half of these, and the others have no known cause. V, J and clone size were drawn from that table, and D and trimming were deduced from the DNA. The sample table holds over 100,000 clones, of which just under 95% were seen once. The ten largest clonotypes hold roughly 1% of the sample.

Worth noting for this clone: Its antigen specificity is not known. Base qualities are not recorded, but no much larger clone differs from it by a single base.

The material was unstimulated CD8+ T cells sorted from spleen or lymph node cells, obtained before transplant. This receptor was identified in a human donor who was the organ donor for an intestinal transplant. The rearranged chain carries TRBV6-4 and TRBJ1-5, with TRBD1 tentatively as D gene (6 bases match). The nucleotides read TGTGCCAGCAGTGATAGGACAGACCTCAATCAGCCCCAGCATTTT. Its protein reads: CASSDRTDLNQPQHF.